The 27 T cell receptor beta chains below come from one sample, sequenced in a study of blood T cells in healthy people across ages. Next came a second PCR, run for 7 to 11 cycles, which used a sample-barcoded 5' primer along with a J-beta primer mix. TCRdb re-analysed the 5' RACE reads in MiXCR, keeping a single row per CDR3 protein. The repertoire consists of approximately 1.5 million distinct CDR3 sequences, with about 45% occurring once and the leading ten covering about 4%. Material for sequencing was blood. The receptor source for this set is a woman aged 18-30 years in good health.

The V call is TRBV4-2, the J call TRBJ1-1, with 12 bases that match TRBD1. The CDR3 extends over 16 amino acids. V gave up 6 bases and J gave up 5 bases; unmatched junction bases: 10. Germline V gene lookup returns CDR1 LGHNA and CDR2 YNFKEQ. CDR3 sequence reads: CASRGGDRGLRTEAFF. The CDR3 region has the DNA TGTGCCAGCAGAGGAGGGGACAGGGGGCTGAGAACTGAAGCTTTCTTT.

CDR3 loop: CASTSGYYEQYF. CDR3 nucleotide sequence: TGTGCCAGCACCTCAGGTTACTACGAGCAGTACTTC. V usage is TRBV6-2 or TRBV6-3 and J usage is TRBJ2-7; D unclear. The germline V gene has CDR1 MNHEY and CDR2 SVGEGT. The V gene lost 7 bases and the J gene lost 3 bases, with 10 bases spanning the gap. There are 12 residues in the CDR3.

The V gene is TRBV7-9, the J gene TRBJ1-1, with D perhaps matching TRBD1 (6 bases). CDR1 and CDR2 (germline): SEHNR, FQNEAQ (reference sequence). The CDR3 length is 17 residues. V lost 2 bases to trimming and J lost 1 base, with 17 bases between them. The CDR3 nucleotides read TGTGCCAGCAGCTTAATAGGGGGGGGCTTTCCGAACACTGAAGCTTTCTTT. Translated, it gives CASSLIGGGFPNTEAFF.

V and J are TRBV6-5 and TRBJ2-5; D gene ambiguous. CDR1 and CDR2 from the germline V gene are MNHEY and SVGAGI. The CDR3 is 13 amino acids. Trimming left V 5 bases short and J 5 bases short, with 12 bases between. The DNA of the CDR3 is TGTGCCAGCAGTCCCAACCATAGGGAGACCCAGTACTTC. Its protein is CASSPNHRETQYF.

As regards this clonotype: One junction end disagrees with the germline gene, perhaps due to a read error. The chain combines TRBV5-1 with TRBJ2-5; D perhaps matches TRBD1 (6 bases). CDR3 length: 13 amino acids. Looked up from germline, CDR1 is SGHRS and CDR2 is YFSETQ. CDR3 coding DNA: TGTGCCAGCAGCAAGGGGGACCAAGAGACCCAGTACTTC. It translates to CASSKGDQETQYF.

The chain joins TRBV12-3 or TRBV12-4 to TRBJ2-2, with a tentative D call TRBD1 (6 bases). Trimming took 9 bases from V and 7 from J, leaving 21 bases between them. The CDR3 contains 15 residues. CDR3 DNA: TGTGCCAGTACCTCCGGGCAGGGGAGCGACGGGGAGCTGTTTTTT. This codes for CASTSGQGSDGELFF.

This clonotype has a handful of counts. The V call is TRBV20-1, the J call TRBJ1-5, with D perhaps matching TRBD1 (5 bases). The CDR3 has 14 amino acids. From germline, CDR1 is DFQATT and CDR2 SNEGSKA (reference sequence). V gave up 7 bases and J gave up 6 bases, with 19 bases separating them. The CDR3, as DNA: TGCAGTGGCCAAAAGGGGTCGGTCGGTCAGCCCCAGCATTTT. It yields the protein CSGQKGSVGQPQHF.

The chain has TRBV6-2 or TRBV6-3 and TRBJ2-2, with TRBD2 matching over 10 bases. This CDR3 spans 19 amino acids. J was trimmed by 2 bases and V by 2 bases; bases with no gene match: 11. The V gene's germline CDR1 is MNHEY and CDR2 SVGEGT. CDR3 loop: CASSYPSYLAGVNTGELFF. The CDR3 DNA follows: TGTGCCAGCAGTTACCCCTCATACCTAGCGGGGGTCAACACCGGGGAGCTGTTTTTT.

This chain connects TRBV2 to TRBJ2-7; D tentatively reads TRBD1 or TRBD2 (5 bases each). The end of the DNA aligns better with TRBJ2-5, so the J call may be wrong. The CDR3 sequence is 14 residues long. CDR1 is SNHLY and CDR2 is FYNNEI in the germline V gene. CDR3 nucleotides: TGTGCCAGCGAGAGGGACCGAGGTCCTCAGACCCAGTACTTC. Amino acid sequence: CASERDRGPQTQYF.

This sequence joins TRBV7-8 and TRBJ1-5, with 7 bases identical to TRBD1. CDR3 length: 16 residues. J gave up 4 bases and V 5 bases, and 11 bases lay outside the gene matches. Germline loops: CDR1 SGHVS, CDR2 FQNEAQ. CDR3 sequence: CASSTQTLTGNQPQHF. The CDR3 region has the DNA TGTGCCAGCAGCACACAAACCCTGACAGGGAATCAGCCCCAGCATTTT. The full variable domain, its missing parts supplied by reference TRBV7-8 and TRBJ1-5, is GAGVSQSPRYKVAKRGQDVALRCDPISGHVSLFWYQQALGQGPEFLTYFQNEAQLDKSGLPSDRFFAERPEGSVSTLKIQRTQQEDSAVYLCASSTQTLTGNQPQHFGDGTRLSIL.

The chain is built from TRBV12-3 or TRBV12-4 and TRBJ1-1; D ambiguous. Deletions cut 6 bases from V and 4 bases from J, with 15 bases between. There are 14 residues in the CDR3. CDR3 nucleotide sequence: TGTGCCAGCAGCCACCCTGGGCCGCTCACTGAAGCTTTCTTT. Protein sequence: CASSHPGPLTEAFF.

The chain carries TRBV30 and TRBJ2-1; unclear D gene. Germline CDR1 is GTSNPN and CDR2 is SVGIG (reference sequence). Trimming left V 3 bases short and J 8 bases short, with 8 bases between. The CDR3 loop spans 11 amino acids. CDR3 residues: CAWRLGDEQFF. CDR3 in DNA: TGTGCCTGGAGGCTGGGCGATGAGCAGTTCTTC.

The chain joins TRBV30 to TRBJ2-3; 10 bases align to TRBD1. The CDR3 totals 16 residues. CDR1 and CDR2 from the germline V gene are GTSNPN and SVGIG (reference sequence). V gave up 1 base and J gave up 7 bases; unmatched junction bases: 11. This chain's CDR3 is CAWSGWGDRGLNTQYF. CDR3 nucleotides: TGTGCCTGGAGTGGCTGGGGAGACAGGGGGCTTAATACGCAGTATTTT.

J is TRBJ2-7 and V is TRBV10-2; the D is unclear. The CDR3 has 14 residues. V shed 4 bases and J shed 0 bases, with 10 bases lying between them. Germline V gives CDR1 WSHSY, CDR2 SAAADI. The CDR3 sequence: CASSVGLFSYEQYF. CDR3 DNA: TGCGCCAGCAGTGTGGGTCTTTTCTCCTACGAGCAGTACTTC.

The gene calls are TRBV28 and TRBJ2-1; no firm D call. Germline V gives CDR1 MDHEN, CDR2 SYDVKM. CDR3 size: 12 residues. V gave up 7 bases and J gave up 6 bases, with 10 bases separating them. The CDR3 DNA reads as TGTGCCAGCAAAACCCGGGTCAATGAGCAGTTCTTC. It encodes CASKTRVNEQFF.

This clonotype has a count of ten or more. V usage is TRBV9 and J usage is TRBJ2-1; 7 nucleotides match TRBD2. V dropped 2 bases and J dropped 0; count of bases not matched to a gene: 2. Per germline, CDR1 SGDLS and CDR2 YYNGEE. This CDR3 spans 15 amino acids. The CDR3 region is CASSVGLSSYNEQFF. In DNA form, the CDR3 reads TGTGCCAGCAGCGTGGGACTAAGCTCCTACAATGAGCAGTTCTTC.

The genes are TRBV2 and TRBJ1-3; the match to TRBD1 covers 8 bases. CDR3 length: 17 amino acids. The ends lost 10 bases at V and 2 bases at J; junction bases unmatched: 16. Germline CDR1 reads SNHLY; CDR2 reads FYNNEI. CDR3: CANTKPTDRGAGNTIYF. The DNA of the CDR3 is TGTGCCAACACCAAACCCACAGACAGGGGAGCTGGAAACACCATATATTTT. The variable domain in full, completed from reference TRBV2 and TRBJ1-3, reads EPEVTQTPSHQVTQMGQEVILRCVPISNHLYFYWYRQILGQKVEFLVSFYNNEISEKSEIFDDQFSVERPDGSNFTLKIRSTKLEDSAMYFCANTKPTDRGAGNTIYFGEGSWLTVV.

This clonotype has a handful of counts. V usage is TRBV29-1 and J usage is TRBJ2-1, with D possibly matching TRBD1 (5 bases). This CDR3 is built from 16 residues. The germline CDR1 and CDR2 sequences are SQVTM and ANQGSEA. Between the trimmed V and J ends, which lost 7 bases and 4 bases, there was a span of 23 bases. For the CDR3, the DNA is TGCAGCGCCGGATCGGGCAGGGATTTGACATACAATGAGCAGTTCTTC. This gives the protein CSAGSGRDLTYNEQFF.

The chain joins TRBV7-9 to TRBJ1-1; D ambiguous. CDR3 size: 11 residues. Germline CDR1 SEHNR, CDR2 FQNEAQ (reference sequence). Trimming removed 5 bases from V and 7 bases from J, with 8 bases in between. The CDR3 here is CASSPLGEAFF. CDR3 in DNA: TGTGCCAGCAGCCCCCTCGGTGAAGCTTTCTTT.

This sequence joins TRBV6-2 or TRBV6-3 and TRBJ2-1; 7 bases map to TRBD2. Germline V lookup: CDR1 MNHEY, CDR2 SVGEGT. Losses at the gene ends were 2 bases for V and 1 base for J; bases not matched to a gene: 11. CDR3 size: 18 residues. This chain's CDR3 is CASSYLASAGLSYNEQFF. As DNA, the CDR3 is TGTGCCAGCAGTTACCTAGCCTCAGCGGGGCTTTCCTACAATGAGCAGTTCTTC.

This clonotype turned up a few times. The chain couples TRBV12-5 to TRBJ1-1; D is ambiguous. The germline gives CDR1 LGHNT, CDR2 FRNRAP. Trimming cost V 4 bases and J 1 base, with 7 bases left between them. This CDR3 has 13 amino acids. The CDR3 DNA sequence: TGTGCTAGTGGTTCAACAGAGAACACTGAAGCTTTCTTT. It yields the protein CASGSTENTEAFF.

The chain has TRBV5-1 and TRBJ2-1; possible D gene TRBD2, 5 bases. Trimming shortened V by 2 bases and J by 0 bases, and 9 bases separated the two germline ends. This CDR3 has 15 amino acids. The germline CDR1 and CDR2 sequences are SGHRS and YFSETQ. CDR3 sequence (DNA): TGCGCCAGCAGCTTACAAGCGGCCTCCTACAATGAGCAGTTCTTC. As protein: CASSLQAASYNEQFF.

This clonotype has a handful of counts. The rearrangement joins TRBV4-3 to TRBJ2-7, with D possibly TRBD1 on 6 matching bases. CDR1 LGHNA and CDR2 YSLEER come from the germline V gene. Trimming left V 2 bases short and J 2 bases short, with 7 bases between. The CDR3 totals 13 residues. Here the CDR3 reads CASSQWTAYEQYF. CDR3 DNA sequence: TGCGCCAGCAGCCAATGGACAGCCTACGAGCAGTACTTC.

In DNA, the CDR3 is TGTGCCAGCAGTTTGTCCAGGGGGCGGAACACTGAAGCTTTCTTT. Its translation is CASSLSRGRNTEAFF. This chain joins TRBV6-5 and TRBJ1-1; 8 nucleotides match TRBD1. Germline values: CDR1 MNHEY, CDR2 SVGAGI. J was trimmed by 1 base and V by 4 bases; bases with no gene match: 5. The CDR3 length is 15 residues.

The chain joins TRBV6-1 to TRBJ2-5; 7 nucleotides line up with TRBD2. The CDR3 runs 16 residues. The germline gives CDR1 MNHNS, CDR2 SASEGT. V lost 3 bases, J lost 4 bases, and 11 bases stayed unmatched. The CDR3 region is CASSDSDGSGGETQYF. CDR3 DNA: TGTGCCAGCAGTGACTCTGACGGGTCGGGAGGAGAGACCCAGTACTTC.

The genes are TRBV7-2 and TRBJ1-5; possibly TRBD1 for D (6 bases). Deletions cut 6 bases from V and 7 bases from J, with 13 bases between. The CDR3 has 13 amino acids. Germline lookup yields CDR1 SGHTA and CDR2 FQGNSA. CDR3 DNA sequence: TGTGCCAGCAGTTTACAGGGCTGGCAGCCCCAGCATTTT. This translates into CASSLQGWQPQHF.

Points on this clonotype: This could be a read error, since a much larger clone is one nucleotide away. DNA for the CDR3: TGCGCCGGCAGCCACCAGGGAAGCGACTACGAGCAGTACTTC. Translating it yields CAGSHQGSDYEQYF. The chain employs TRBV4-1 and TRBJ2-5; the D gene is possibly TRBD1 (5 bases). Gene TRBJ2-7 matches the end of the DNA better, so the J call may be wrong. The CDR3 contains 14 residues. The V gene's germline CDR1 is MGHRA and CDR2 YSYEKL.